This T cell receptor beta chain emerged from a study of blood T cell repertoires in COVID-19. At the level of the study: The samples span acute and convalescent COVID-19 from the United States, Italy and Spain. PBMCs, B-cell-depleted T cells, or T cells were the source of the cDNA or gDNA that made up the material.

The CDR3 totals 16 residues. Germline CDR1 reads SNHLY; CDR2 reads FYNNEI. V was pared by 5 bases and J by 8 bases, with 8 bases of the junction left unmatched. Authors' processing steps: Using reference gene primer amplification, nucleated cell counts were estimated. Some clones are missing from TCRdb's copy, which holds only in-frame ones; the method was immunoSEQ multiplex PCR. That table furnishes V, J and clone size, whereas the DNA furnished D and trimming. This table has a few hundred thousand clones, around 85% appearing once. Specimen: peripheral blood. The receptor comes from a woman aged 18-30 years with acute or convalescent COVID-19. V gene TRBV2 combines with J gene TRBJ2-2, with TRBD2 identical over 13 bases. CDR3 loop: CASSTSGGAYAGELFF. In DNA, the CDR3 is TGTGCCAGCAGTACTAGCGGGGGGGCCTACGCAGGGGAGCTGTTTTTT.